This is a list of T cell receptor beta chains from one sample in a study of cytomegalovirus exposure and HLA in healthy donors. Repertoires were generated with immunoSEQ multiplex PCR, while TCRdb's copy carries only in-frame clones and drops some. This sample carries around 170,000 clones, roughly 80% of them seen once, and the ten largest clones take roughly 6%. Material for sequencing was PBMCs. The receptors originated from a man aged 40-49 years in good health and CMV-seropositive. Each CDR3 is given with its conserved first and last residue. Each record gives: clone size, J gene, V gene, D gene, CDR3 protein, CDR3 DNA. A D gene is named only where the DNA matches it firmly. The size entry is marked missing in some rows and otherwise reads once, few, many or a size class.

.,TRBJ2-3,TRBV19,TRBD1,CASSIGTGRTDTQYF,TGTGCCAGTAGTATTGGGACAGGGAGAACAGATACGCAGTATTTT
.,TRBJ2-1,TRBV6-6,TRBD2,CASSYWTSGGNEQFF,TGTGCCAGCAGTTACTGGACTAGCGGGGGCAATGAGCAGTTCTTC
.,TRBJ2-7,TRBV7-6,TRBD1,CASSALQGAYEQYF,TGTGCCAGCAGCGCTTTACAGGGGGCATACGAGCAGTACTTC
.,TRBJ2-7,TRBV29-1,TRBD1,CSGTGTGGYEQYF,TGCAGCGGAACCGGGACAGGGGGCTACGAGCAGTACTTC
.,TRBJ2-2,TRBV7-9,.,CASSSRVYTGELFF,TGTGCCAGCAGCTCCAGGGTCTACACCGGGGAGCTGTTTTTT
.,TRBJ2-3,TRBV19,.,CASSPDGGRNTQYF,TGTGCCAGTAGTCCCGACGGGGGGCGGAATACGCAGTATTTT
.,TRBJ2-7,TRBV7-8,TRBD1,CASSLPGQGAYEQYF,TGTGCCAGCAGCTTGCCGGGACAGGGGGCGTACGAGCAGTACTTC
.,TRBJ2-7,TRBV4-1,.,CASSQTSRSYEQYF,TGCGCCAGCAGCCAGACCTCGAGGTCCTACGAGCAGTACTTC
.,TRBJ2-7,TRBV7-2,.,CASSRGPYEQYF,TGTGCCAGCAGCCGCGGGCCCTACGAGCAGTACTTC
.,TRBJ2-2,TRBV27,.,CASSLRWSAGELFF,TGTGCCAGCAGTTTGCGATGGTCGGCCGGGGAGCTGTTTTTT
.,TRBJ1-5,TRBV27,.,CASSLRGWRNQPQHF,TGTGCCAGCAGTTTAAGGGGTTGGAGAAATCAGCCCCAGCATTTT
.,TRBJ1-2,TRBV7-8,.,CASSSGSNYGYTF,TGTGCCAGCAGCTCAGGGTCTAACTATGGCTACACCTTC
.,TRBJ1-2,TRBV7-2,TRBD1,CASSLTGNLYGYTF,TGTGCCAGCAGCTTGACAGGGAACCTCTATGGCTACACCTTC
.,TRBJ1-1,TRBV7-2,.,CASSLGGRTTEAFF,TGTGCCAGCAGCTTAGGGGGCCGCACCACTGAAGCTTTCTTT
.,TRBJ1-1,TRBV4-1,.,CASKEGEGRTEAFF,TGCGCCAGCAAGGAGGGAGAGGGCCGCACTGAAGCTTTCTTT
.,TRBJ1-2,TRBV7-2,.,CASSLVQGNYGYTF,TGTGCCAGCAGCTTAGTGCAGGGGAACTATGGCTACACCTTC
.,TRBJ2-1,TRBV4-3,TRBD2,CASSQGAGGGRGGEQFF,TGCGCCAGCAGCCAAGGGGCAGGCGGCGGTCGGGGGGGTGAGCAGTTCTTC
.,TRBJ2-1,TRBV11-2,TRBD1,CASSLGDRGPLEQFF,TGTGCCAGCAGCTTAGGGGACAGGGGGCCACTTGAGCAGTTCTTC
few,TRBJ1-1,TRBV6-1,.,CASSSQGNTEAFF,TGTGCCAGCAGTTCTCAGGGGAACACTGAAGCTTTCTTT
.,TRBJ2-1,TRBV5-1,.,CASRSAGHNEQFF,TGCGCCAGCAGGTCTGCGGGACACAATGAGCAGTTCTTC